This paragraph reports one T cell receptor beta chain. This sample was taken from a study of blood T cell repertoires in COVID-19. Study as a whole: Whether acute or convalescent, the COVID-19 samples came from the United States, Italy and Spain. PBMCs, B-cell-depleted T cells, or T cells provided the cDNA or gDNA that made up the material.

During active infection, Seattle patients enrolled and were then monitored through disease. CDR1 SGHRS and CDR2 YFSETQ come from the germline V gene. The CDR3 runs 15 residues. The germline V and J ends were trimmed by 1 base and 3 bases, with 11 bases remaining between them. In the original analysis: How many nucleated cells were present was estimated from reference gene primer amplification. TCRdb keeps only in-frame clones here, not all; method: immunoSEQ multiplex PCR. Clonal size and the V and J genes are those of that table, whereas D and trimming came from the DNA. The table records hundreds of thousands of clones, 87% of them present only once.

This receptor was obtained from a woman aged 45 to 65 with COVID-19, enrolled during active disease. The V gene is TRBV5-1, the J gene TRBJ1-3; tentatively, D is TRBD1 (6 bases). The sample comprised peripheral blood. CDR3 loop: CASSLKPGDGNTIYF. CDR3 nucleotides: TGCGCCAGCAGCTTGAAGCCAGGGGATGGAAACACCATATATTTT.